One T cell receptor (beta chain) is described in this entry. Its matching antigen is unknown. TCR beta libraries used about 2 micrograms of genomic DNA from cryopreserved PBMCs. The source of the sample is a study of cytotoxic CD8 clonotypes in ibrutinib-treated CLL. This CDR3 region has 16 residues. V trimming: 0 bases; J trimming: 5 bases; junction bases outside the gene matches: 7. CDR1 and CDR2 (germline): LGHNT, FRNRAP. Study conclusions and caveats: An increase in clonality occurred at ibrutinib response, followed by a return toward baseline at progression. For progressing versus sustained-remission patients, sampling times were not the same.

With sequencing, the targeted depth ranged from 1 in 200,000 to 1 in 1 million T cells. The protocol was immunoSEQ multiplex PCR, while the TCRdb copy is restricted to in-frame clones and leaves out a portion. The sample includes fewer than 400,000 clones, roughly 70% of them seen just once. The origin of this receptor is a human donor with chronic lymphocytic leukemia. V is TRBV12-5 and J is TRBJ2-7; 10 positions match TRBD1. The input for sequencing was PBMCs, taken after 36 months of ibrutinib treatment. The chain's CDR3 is CASGLVSGTGVHEQYF. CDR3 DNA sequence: TGTGCTAGTGGTTTGGTCTCCGGGACAGGGGTCCACGAGCAGTACTTC.